These T cell receptor beta chains were read from a single sample in a study of control samples from healthy donors and cancer patients. Assay: immunoSEQ multiplex PCR; the TCRdb copy retains only in-frame clones and omits some. The data hold fewer than 300,000 clones, with more than 65% observed a single time. Sequenced input: PBMCs. The receptors derive from a woman aged 60 to 75 with lung cancer. Both conserved end residues are part of each CDR3. Fields, in order: clone size, D gene, J gene, V gene, CDR3 DNA, CDR3 protein. The D gene is left open where the match is weak. The size field is filled for only some rows; it gives once, few, many or a size class.

many	TRBD1	TRBJ2-5	TRBV27	TGTGCCAGCAGTTTATCCCCGATCCGGGGACAGGGTTCGGAGACCCAGTACTTC	CASSLSPIRGQGSETQYF
many	.	TRBJ1-3	TRBV15	TGTGCCACCAGCAGAGATACGAGGGTAGGCAACACCATATATTTT	CATSRDTRVGNTIYF
.	TRBD2	TRBJ2-3	TRBV19	TGTGCCAGTAGTATAGCGGCGGGAGGAACAGATACGCAGTATTTT	CASSIAAGGTDTQYF
once	.	TRBJ1-6	TRBV7-8	TGTGCCAGCAGCCCGGAGGCCAGTGGAGTTTCACCCCTCCACTTT	CASSPEASGVSPLHF
.	TRBD1	TRBJ1-4	TRBV5-1	TGCGCCAGCAGCTTGCCGACAGGGGGGAATGAAAAACTGTTTTTT	CASSLPTGGNEKLFF
.	TRBD1	TRBJ1-1	TRBV15	TGTGCCACCTCCGGGACAGCAAACACTGAAGCTTTCTTT	CATSGTANTEAFF
.	.	TRBJ2-7	TRBV19	TGTGCCAGTAGCTTCGATTCCCAACAGGTCTACGAGCAGTACTTC	CASSFDSQQVYEQYF
.	.	TRBJ2-1	TRBV3-1/TRBV3-2	TGTGCCAGCAGCCAAGTTTCCTGGCAGCCGTTCTTC	CASSQVSWQPFF
.	.	TRBJ1-2	TRBV7-8	TGTGCCAGCAGCTTAGAGGCGGGGACCGCTAACTATGGCTACACCTTC	CASSLEAGTANYGYTF
.	TRBD2	TRBJ2-1	TRBV6-6	TGTGCCAGCACCATTAGCGGGAGCTCCTACAATGAGCAGTTCTTC	CASTISGSSYNEQFF
once	.	TRBJ2-7	TRBV20-1	TGCAGTGCTACCTCTGGCTCGAAGCAGTACTTC	CSATSGSKQYF
.	.	TRBJ1-1	TRBV3-1/TRBV3-2	TGTGCCAGCAGCCAGGGGGAAGGGACCCCTGAAGCTTTCTTT	CASSQGEGTPEAFF
once	.	TRBJ2-7	TRBV7-8	TGTGCCAGCAGCTTAGCCCCTGGAACGTCCTACGAGCAGTACTTC	CASSLAPGTSYEQYF
few	.	TRBJ1-1	TRBV6-1	TGTGCCAGCAGTGAAACTTGGGTGAACACTGAAGCTTTCTTT	CASSETWVNTEAFF
many	.	TRBJ2-5	TRBV20-1	TGCAGTGCTAGTGGAGCAACCCTGGGCCAAGAGACCCAGTACTTC	CSASGATLGQETQYF
.	.	TRBJ1-2	TRBV6-5	TGTGCCAGCAGGCCAACTCCTAACTATGGCTACACCTTC	CASRPTPNYGYTF
few	.	TRBJ2-3	TRBV10-1	TGCGCCAGCAGTGAGTCTCGGCGGGGCGACACAGATACGCAGTATTTT	CASSESRRGDTDTQYF
.	TRBD1	TRBJ1-1	TRBV6-5	TGTGCCAGCAGTTACTCCGGGACAGGGGACACTGAAGCTTTCTTT	CASSYSGTGDTEAFF
.	TRBD1	TRBJ1-1	TRBV10-2	TGCGCCAGCAGCCAAAGATCGGGACAGGGGGTTAGGTCCACTGAAGCTTTCTTT	CASSQRSGQGVRSTEAFF
.	TRBD1	TRBJ2-5	TRBV20-1	TGCAGGGGTGGGACAGCAGAGACCCAGTACTTC	CRGGTAETQYF
.	TRBD2	TRBJ2-7	TRBV9	TGTGCCAGCAGTTCCGGGCTAGCGGGACACGAGCAGTACTTC	CASSSGLAGHEQYF
once	.	TRBJ1-6	TRBV9	TGTGCCAGCAGCGTAGGTGGGGGGGGCCGTAATTCACCCCTCCACTTT	CASSVGGGGRNSPLHF
.	.	TRBJ1-5	TRBV18	TGTGCCAGCTCACAAGGGCGGAATCAGCCCCAGCATTTT	CASSQGRNQPQHF
.	.	TRBJ2-7	TRBV7-9	TGTGCCAGCAGCACTGGGGCGACTAGTAGCGACGAGCAGTACTTC	CASSTGATSSDEQYF
.	.	TRBJ1-1	TRBV19	TGTGCCAGTAGTCCTCGCCCCCGTGACACTGAAGCTTTCTTT	CASSPRPRDTEAFF
once	TRBD1	TRBJ2-2	TRBV7-9	TGTGCCAGCAGCCGGGACAGGGGGGTCGCGGGGGAGCTGTTTTTT	CASSRDRGVAGELFF
once	.	TRBJ1-2	TRBV6-2/TRBV6-3	TGTGCCAGCAGTTACGTGGGGCAGGGGATACATGGCTACACCTTC	CASSYVGQGIHGYTF
few	.	TRBJ2-7	TRBV6-5	TGTGCCAGCAGTCGAGGCAGCCCCAGCTCCTACGAGCAGTACTTC	CASSRGSPSSYEQYF
.	TRBD2	TRBJ2-7	TRBV6-1	TGTGCCAGCAGTGAATTGGGACTAGCGGTGTTCGAGCAGTACTTC	CASSELGLAVFEQYF
.	TRBD1	TRBJ1-5	TRBV9	TGTGCCAGCAGCGTAGAGAGGGAAGGGGGACAGGAGAATAGCAATCAGCCCCAGCATTTT	CASSVEREGGQENSNQPQHF
.	.	TRBJ1-6	TRBV19	TGTGCCAGTAGTAATTTTCGGAATTCACCCCTCCACTTT	CASSNFRNSPLHF
.	.	TRBJ2-4	TRBV18	TGTGCCAGCTCACCAAAGGACAGTTTAGCCAAAAACATTCAGTACTTC	CASSPKDSLAKNIQYF
.	.	TRBJ2-2	TRBV27	TGTGCCAGCAGCCGCGCGCGGAACACCGGGGAGCTGTTTTTT	CASSRARNTGELFF
.	.	TRBJ1-6	TRBV9	TGTGCCAGCAGCGCCCAACAGACCAATAATTCACCCCTCCACTTT	CASSAQQTNNSPLHF
.	.	TRBJ2-6	TRBV2	TGTGCCAGCAGCGTTACAGGGACCCCTGGGGCCAACGTCCTGACTTTC	CASSVTGTPGANVLTF
.	TRBD1	TRBJ1-4	TRBV5-1	TGCGCCAGCAGCTTGACAGGGGAGAATGAAAAACTGTTTTTT	CASSLTGENEKLFF
.	TRBD2	TRBJ2-7	TRBV27	TGTGCCAACAGTCCTAAAATTAGGCTAGCGGGAGGGGTCGAGCAGTACTTC	CANSPKIRLAGGVEQYF
.	.	TRBJ1-1	TRBV7-8	TGTGCCAGCAGCGGGCAGGTCAGCACTGAAGCTTTCTTT	CASSGQVSTEAFF
once	.	TRBJ2-6	TRBV2	TGTGCCAGCAACCAGGAATCTGGGGCCAACGTCCTGACTTTC	CASNQESGANVLTF
.	.	TRBJ2-1	TRBV16	TGTGCCAGCAGCCAACAACCGGAAGGGGCCCAGTTCTTC	CASSQQPEGAQFF
.	.	TRBJ1-4	TRBV5-1	TGCGCCAGCAGCTTGGGGGGCTCAGGACCAACTAATGAAAAACTGTTTTTT	CASSLGGSGPTNEKLFF
.	.	TRBJ1-5	TRBV4-1	TGCGCCAGCAGCCAAGACGACGGATCCCAGCCCCAGCATTTT	CASSQDDGSQPQHF
.	TRBD1	TRBJ1-1	TRBV6-4	TGTGCCACTGGGACAGGGAATAGTAAAGCTTTCTTT	CATGTGNSKAFF
few	TRBD2	TRBJ2-2	TRBV18	TGTGCCAGCTCACGCCAGCGGGAGGCGGGCACCGGGGAGCTGTTTTTT	CASSRQREAGTGELFF